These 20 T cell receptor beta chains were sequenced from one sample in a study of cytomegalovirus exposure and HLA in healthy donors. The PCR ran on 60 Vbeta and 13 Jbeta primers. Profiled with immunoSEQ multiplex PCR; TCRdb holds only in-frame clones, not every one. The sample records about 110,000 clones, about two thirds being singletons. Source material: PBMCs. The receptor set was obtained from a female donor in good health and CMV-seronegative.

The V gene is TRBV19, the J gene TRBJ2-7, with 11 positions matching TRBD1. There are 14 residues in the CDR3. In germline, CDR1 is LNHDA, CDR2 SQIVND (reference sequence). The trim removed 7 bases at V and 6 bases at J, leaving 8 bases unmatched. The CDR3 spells CASTAGQGAVEQYF. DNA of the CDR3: TGTGCCAGTACCGCAGGACAGGGGGCGGTCGAGCAGTACTTC.

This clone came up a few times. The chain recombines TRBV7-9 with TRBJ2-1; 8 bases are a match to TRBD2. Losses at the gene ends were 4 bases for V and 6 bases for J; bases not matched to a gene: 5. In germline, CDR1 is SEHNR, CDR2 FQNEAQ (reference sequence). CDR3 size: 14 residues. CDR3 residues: CASSWLAGRNEQFF. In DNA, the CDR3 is TGTGCCAGCAGCTGGCTAGCGGGTCGCAATGAGCAGTTCTTC.

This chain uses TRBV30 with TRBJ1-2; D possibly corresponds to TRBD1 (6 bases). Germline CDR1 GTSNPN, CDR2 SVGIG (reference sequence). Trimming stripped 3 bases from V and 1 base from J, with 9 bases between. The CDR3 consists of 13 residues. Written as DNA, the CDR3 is TGTGCCTGGAGGCTACAGGGTAACTATGGCTACACCTTC. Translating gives CAWRLQGNYGYTF.

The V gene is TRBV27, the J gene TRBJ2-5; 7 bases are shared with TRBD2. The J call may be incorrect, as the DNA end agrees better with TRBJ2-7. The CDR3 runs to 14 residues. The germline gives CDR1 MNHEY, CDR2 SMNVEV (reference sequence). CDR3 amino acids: CASSLGGSSYEQYF. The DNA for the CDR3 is TGTGCCAGCAGTCTGGGGGGGAGCTCCTACGAGCAGTACTTC.

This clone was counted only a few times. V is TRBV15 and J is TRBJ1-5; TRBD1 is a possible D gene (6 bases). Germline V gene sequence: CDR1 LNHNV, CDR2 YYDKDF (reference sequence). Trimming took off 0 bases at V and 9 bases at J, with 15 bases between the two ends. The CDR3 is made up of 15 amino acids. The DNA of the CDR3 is TGTGCCACCAGCAGAGATGGGGGCAGGGGATTGCCCCAGCATTTT. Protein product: CATSRDGGRGLPQHF.

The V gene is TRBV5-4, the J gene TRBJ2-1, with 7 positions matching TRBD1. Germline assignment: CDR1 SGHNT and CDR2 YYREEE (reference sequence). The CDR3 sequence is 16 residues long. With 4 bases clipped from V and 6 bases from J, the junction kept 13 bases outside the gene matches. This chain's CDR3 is CASSPGTGQASNEQFF. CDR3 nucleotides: TGTGCCAGCAGCCCTGGGACCGGACAGGCGTCCAATGAGCAGTTCTTC.

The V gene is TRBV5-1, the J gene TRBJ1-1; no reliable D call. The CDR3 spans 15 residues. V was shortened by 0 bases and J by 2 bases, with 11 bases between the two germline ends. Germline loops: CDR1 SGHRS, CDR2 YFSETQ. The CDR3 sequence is CASSLGLWRNTEAFF. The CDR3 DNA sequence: TGCGCCAGCAGCTTGGGCCTTTGGAGAAACACTGAAGCTTTCTTT.

The chain's CDR3 is CASSPSGSRETQYF. In DNA form, the CDR3 reads TGTGCCAGCAGCCCTAGCGGGAGTAGAGAGACCCAGTACTTC. The rearrangement links TRBV7-3 to TRBJ2-5; 10 positions agree with TRBD2. V dropped 5 bases and J dropped 4; count of bases not matched to a gene: 4. Germline V gene data show CDR1 as SGHTA and CDR2 as FQGTGA. This CDR3 is 14 amino acids long.

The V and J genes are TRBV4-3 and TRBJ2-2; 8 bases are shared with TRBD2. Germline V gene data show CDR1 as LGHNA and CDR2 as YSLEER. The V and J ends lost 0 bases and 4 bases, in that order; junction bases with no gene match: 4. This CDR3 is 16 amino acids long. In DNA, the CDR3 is TGCGCCAGCAGCCAAGAGCTAGCGGGTGCCACCGGGGAGCTGTTTTTT. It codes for CASSQELAGATGELFF.

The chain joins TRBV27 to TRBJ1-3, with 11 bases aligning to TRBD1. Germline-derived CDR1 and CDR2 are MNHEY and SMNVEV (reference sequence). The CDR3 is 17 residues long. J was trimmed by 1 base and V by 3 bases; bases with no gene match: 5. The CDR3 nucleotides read TGTGCCAGCAGTTTTGGGACAGGGGGATTGTCTGGAAACACCATATATTTT. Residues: CASSFGTGGLSGNTIYF.

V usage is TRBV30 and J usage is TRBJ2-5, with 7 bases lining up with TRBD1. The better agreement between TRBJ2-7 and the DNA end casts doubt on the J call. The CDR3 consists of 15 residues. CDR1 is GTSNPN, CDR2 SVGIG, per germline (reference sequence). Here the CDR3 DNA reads TGTGCCTGGAGTTCCGGGACAGTGGGCTTATACGAGCAGTACTTC. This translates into CAWSSGTVGLYEQYF.

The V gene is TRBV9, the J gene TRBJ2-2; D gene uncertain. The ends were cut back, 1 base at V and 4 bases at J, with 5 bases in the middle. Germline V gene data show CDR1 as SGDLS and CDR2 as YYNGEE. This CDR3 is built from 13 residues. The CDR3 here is CASSVRVTGELFF. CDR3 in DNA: TGTGCCAGCAGCGTACGAGTCACCGGGGAGCTGTTTTTT. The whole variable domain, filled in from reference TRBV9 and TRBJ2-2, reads DSGVTQTPKHLITATGQRVTLRCSPRSGDLSVYWYQQSLDQGLQFLIQYYNGEERAKGNILERFSAQQFPDLHSELNLSSLELGDSALYFCASSVRVTGELFFGEGSRLTVL.

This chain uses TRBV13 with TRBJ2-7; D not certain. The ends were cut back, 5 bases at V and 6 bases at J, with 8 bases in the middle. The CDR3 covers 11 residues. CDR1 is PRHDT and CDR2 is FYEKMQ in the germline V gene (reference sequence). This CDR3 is CASSGTGEQYF. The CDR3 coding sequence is TGTGCCAGCAGCGGTACTGGCGAGCAGTACTTC.

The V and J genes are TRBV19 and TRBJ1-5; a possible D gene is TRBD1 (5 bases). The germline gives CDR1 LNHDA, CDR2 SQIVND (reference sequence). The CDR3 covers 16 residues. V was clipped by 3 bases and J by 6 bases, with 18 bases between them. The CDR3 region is CASSMMSGVGGQPQHF. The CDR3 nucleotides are TGTGCCAGTAGTATGATGTCGGGGGTGGGAGGTCAGCCCCAGCATTTT.

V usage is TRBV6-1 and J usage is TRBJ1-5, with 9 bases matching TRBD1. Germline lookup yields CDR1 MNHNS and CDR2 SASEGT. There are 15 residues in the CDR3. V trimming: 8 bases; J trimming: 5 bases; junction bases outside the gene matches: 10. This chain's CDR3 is CASSPGQGLYQPQHF. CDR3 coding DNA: TGTGCCAGCTCTCCGGGACAGGGACTCTATCAGCCCCAGCATTTT.

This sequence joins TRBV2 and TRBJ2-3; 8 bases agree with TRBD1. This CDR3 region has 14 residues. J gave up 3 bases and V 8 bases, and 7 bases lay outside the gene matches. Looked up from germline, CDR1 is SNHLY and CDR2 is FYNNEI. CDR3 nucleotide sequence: TGTGCCAGCTTCGGGACAGGCGTTACAGATACGCAGTATTTT. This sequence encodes CASFGTGVTDTQYF. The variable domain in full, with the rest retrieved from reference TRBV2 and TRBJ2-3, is EPEVTQTPSHQVTQMGQEVILRCVPISNHLYFYWYRQILGQKVEFLVSFYNNEISEKSEIFDDQFSVERPDGSNFTLKIRSTKLEDSAMYFCASFGTGVTDTQYFGPGTRLTVL.

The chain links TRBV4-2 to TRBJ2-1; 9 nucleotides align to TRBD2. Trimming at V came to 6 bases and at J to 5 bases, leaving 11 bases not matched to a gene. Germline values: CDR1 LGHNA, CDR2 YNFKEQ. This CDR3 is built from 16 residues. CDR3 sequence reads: CASSLRGGRGNNEQFF. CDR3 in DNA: TGTGCCAGCAGTCTCCGGGGCGGGAGGGGGAACAATGAGCAGTTCTTC.

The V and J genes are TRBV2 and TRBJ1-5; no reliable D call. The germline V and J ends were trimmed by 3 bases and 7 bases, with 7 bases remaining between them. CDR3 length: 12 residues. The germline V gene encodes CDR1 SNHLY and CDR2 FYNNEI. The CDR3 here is CASSDNTQPQHF. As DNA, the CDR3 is TGTGCCAGCAGTGACAACACCCAGCCCCAGCATTTT.

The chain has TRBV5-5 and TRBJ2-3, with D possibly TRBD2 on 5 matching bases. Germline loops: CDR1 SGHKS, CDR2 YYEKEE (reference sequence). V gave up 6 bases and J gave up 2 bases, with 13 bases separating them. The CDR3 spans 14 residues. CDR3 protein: CASTLPGDTDTQYF. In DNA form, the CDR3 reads TGTGCCAGCACCCTCCCCGGGGACACAGATACGCAGTATTTT.

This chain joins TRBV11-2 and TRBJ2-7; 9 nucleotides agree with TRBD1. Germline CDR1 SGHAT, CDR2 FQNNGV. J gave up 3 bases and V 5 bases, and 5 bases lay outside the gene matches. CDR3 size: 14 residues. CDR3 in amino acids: CASSQGQGGYEQYF. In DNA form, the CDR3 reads TGTGCCAGCAGCCAGGGACAGGGAGGCTACGAGCAGTACTTC.